This T cell receptor (beta chain) was recorded in a study of T cell responses to AZD1222 COVID-19 vaccine. For this clone: Its antigen is currently unknown.

Germline V lookup: CDR1 MNHEY, CDR2 SVGAGI. With V trimmed by 7 bases and J by 7 bases, 10 bases remained unmatched. CDR3 size: 14 residues. Study conclusions and caveats: AZD1222 recipients seropositive at baseline numbered only 5 or 6. In a largely white British group with more females than males, clonal diversity was possibly underestimated. CD4 TCRs covered the whole spike, strongest at regions 160-218 and 743-854.

TCRdb's copy holds only in-frame clones and misses some; the assay was immunoSEQ multiplex PCR. The sample lists some 150,000 clones; about 89% were seen once. The TCR was taken from an adult in good health. The sample here was peripheral blood, taken on day 0 of AZD1222 vaccination. The chain employs TRBV6-5 and TRBJ1-5, with 7 bases lining up with TRBD1. DNA for the CDR3: TGTGCCAGCATATTACAGGGGATAGGGCAGCCCCAGCATTTT. Translation: CASILQGIGQPQHF.